The next 8 T cell receptor beta chains were all read from a single sample in a study of cytomegalovirus exposure and HLA in healthy donors. The study ran its PCR with 60 Vbeta and 13 Jbeta primers. TCRdb keeps only in-frame clones here, not all; method: immunoSEQ multiplex PCR. The table lists 150,000 to 200,000 clones. Source material: PBMCs. The source is a woman aged 55-70 years in good health and CMV-seronegative.

The chain combines TRBV5-4 with TRBJ2-5, with 7 bases that match TRBD1. Germline V gene sequence: CDR1 SGHNT, CDR2 YYREEE (reference sequence). Losses at the gene ends were 0 bases for V and 4 bases for J; bases not matched to a gene: 6. The CDR3 consists of 15 residues. The CDR3 nucleotides read TGTGCCAGCAGCTTGGTTATGCCAGGGGGAGAGACCCAGTACTTC. Encoded protein: CASSLVMPGGETQYF.

This chain uses TRBV7-9 with TRBJ1-1; 8 bases agree with TRBD1. Trimming removed 2 bases from V and 4 bases from J; junction bases left unmatched: 0. The length of the CDR3 is 13 residues. From germline, CDR1 is SEHNR and CDR2 FQNEAQ (reference sequence). The CDR3 sequence: CASSLTGGTEAFF. CDR3 bases: TGTGCCAGCAGCTTAACAGGGGGCACTGAAGCTTTCTTT.

The rearrangement uses TRBV11-2 and TRBJ1-2; TRBD1 aligns across 8 bases. The CDR3 is 14 amino acids. From germline, CDR1 is SGHAT and CDR2 FQNNGV. V lost 5 bases and J lost 4; bases outside the gene matches: 6. CDR3 in amino acids: CASSKTGARYGYTF. CDR3 in DNA: TGTGCCAGCAGCAAGACAGGGGCCCGCTATGGCTACACCTTC.

This chain's CDR3 is CASSLVGDRGETQYF. Here the CDR3 DNA reads TGTGCCAGCAGCTTAGTGGGGGACAGGGGAGAGACCCAGTACTTC. The chain combines TRBV7-2 with TRBJ2-5; 10 bases agree with TRBD1. CDR1 is SGHTA, CDR2 FQGNSA, per germline. CDR3 length: 15 amino acids. V lost 1 base to trimming and J lost 4 bases; unmatched junction nucleotides: 3.

This chain joins TRBV2 and TRBJ2-2; tentatively, D is TRBD2 (6 bases). The CDR3 spans 16 residues. Per germline, CDR1 SNHLY and CDR2 FYNNEI. Trimming cost V 6 bases and J 6 bases, with 20 bases left between them. CDR3 in amino acids: CASRARDSPGAGELFF. Written as DNA, the CDR3 is TGTGCCAGCAGGGCCCGGGACTCCCCGGGGGCCGGGGAGCTGTTTTTT. The variable domain in full, completed from reference TRBV2 and TRBJ2-2, reads EPEVTQTPSHQVTQMGQEVILRCVPISNHLYFYWYRQILGQKVEFLVSFYNNEISEKSEIFDDQFSVERPDGSNFTLKIRSTKLEDSAMYFCASRARDSPGAGELFFGEGSRLTVL.

The chain recombines TRBV5-4 with TRBJ2-2; the D gene is possibly TRBD2 (5 bases). The germline V gene has CDR1 SGHNT and CDR2 YYREEE (reference sequence). The CDR3 sequence is 15 residues long. Between the trimmed V and J ends, which lost 0 bases and 2 bases, there was a span of 8 bases. The CDR3 protein is CASSLGRTNTGELFF. The CDR3 DNA is TGTGCCAGCAGCTTGGGGAGGACCAACACCGGGGAGCTGTTTTTT.

The V gene is TRBV5-4, the J gene TRBJ1-1; weak D call: TRBD1 (6 bases). The germline CDR1 and CDR2 sequences are SGHNT and YYREEE (reference sequence). The CDR3 runs to 13 residues. The germline V and J ends were trimmed by 3 bases and 8 bases, with 14 bases remaining between them. The CDR3 bases are TGTGCCAGCAGCTCACAGGGATTGGGAGAAGCTTTCTTT. This codes for CASSSQGLGEAFF.

CDR3 loop: CASSEPQGGVNEQFF. The CDR3 nucleotides read TGCGCCAGCAGTGAGCCGCAGGGAGGAGTTAATGAGCAGTTCTTC. The rearrangement joins TRBV10-2 to TRBJ2-1, with D possibly TRBD2 on 6 matching bases. Trimming took off 2 bases at V and 7 bases at J, with 15 bases between the two ends. The CDR3 has 15 residues. Germline V gene data show CDR1 as WSHSY and CDR2 as SAAADI.